This T cell receptor (beta chain) stems from a study of blood T cell repertoires in COVID-19. About the research overall: The United States, Italy and Spain were the sources of the acute and convalescent COVID-19 samples.

After removal of 5 bases from V and 8 bases from J, the junction contained 7 bases not matched to a gene. This CDR3 spans 14 amino acids. CDR1 and CDR2 from the germline V gene are SGHTA and FQGNSA. Clinical histories supplied by participants themselves formed the basis of cohort assignment. In the authors' methods: Quantification of nucleated cells was approximated via reference gene primer amplification. Assay: immunoSEQ multiplex PCR; the TCRdb copy retains only in-frame clones and omits some. The V and J calls and clone size were taken over from that table, and D and trimming were inferred from the DNA. The sample lists fewer than 200,000 clones, 75% to 90% occurring once.

The chain has TRBV7-2 and TRBJ1-4; 8 bases map to TRBD1. The sequence came from a woman between 50 and 59 years old who had recovered from COVID-19. The sample consisted of PBMCs or T cells enriched from blood (not recorded which). As DNA, the CDR3 is TGTGCCAGCAGCCTACAGGGGGTTGGGGAAAAACTGTTTTTT. Amino acids: CASSLQGVGEKLFF.